One and the same sample provided the 31 T cell receptor beta chains below, sequenced in a study of T cell responses to AZD1222 COVID-19 vaccine. Assay: immunoSEQ multiplex PCR; the TCRdb copy retains only in-frame clones and omits some. The sample lists 98,000 or so clones; over 85% were seen once. The sequencing here drew on peripheral blood, taken on day 0 of MenACWY control vaccination. These receptors all come from an adult in good health.

The table lists this clone with a count of one. CDR3 loop: CASRVIYEQYF. CDR3 in DNA: TGTGCCAGCAGGGTAATTTACGAGCAGTACTTC. V and J are TRBV7-3 and TRBJ2-7; D call uncertain. V was cut by 6 bases and J by 4 bases, with 7 bases left in between. The V gene's germline CDR1 is SGHTA and CDR2 FQGTGA. The CDR3 sequence is 11 residues long.

The rearrangement joins TRBV29-1 to TRBJ1-1; 7 nucleotides agree with TRBD1. Germline assignment: CDR1 SQVTM and CDR2 ANQGSEA. Trimming at V came to 3 bases and at J to 4 bases, leaving 14 bases not matched to a gene. The CDR3 spans 16 residues. CDR3 protein: CSVDGLAGGSTTEAFF. The CDR3 region has the DNA TGCAGCGTTGATGGTCTGGCAGGGGGGTCAACCACTGAAGCTTTCTTT. The entire variable domain, with the rest obtained from reference TRBV29-1 and TRBJ1-1, is as follows: SAVISQKPSRDICQRGTSLTIQCQVDSQVTMMFWYRQQPGQSLTLIATANQGSEATYESGFVIDKFPISRPNLTFSTLTVSNMSPEDSSIYLCSVDGLAGGSTTEAFFGQGTRLTVV.

The chain combines TRBV28 with TRBJ2-3; D call uncertain. The CDR3 consists of 13 residues. With 6 bases removed from V and 2 bases from J, the gap between germline ends came to 9 bases. Per the germline V gene, CDR1 is MDHEN and CDR2 is SYDVKM. The CDR3 here is CASSSGATDTQYF. In DNA form, the CDR3 reads TGTGCCAGCAGCTCCGGTGCCACAGATACGCAGTATTTT.

As concerns this clone: The junction shows a germline mismatch at one end, possibly a read error. This sequence joins TRBV7-7 and TRBJ2-3; D may be TRBD1 (8 bases). Germline CDR1 reads SSHAT; CDR2 reads FNYEAQ (reference sequence). The CDR3 consists of 15 residues. Here the CDR3 reads CASSLGQGGADTQYF. CDR3 nucleotides: TGTGCTAGCAGTCTTGGACAGGGAGGGGCAGATACGCAGTATTTT.

The chain is built from TRBV7-8 and TRBJ1-5; 11 bases are a match to TRBD1. The CDR3 contains 17 residues. Germline V CDR1 and CDR2: SGHVS, FQNEAQ. With V trimmed by 1 base and J by 5 bases, 7 bases remained unmatched. The CDR3 protein is CASSLGGTGGRYQPQHF. CDR3 DNA: TGTGCCAGCAGCTTAGGAGGGACAGGGGGTAGATATCAGCCCCAGCATTTT.

This sequence joins TRBV15 and TRBJ1-2, with 10 positions matching TRBD1. Germline V gene data show CDR1 as LNHNV and CDR2 as YYDKDF (reference sequence). Trimming cost V 0 bases and J 6 bases; bases outside gene matches: 4. CDR3 length: 15 amino acids. The CDR3 loop reads CATSRDFGTGDGYTF. The CDR3 region has the DNA TGTGCCACCAGCAGAGATTTCGGGACAGGGGATGGCTACACCTTC. The full variable domain, rest sourced from reference TRBV15 and TRBJ1-2, is DAMVIQNPRYQVTQFGKPVTLSCSQTLNHNVMYWYQQKSSQAPKLLFHYYDKDFNNEADTPDNFQSRRPNTSFCFLDIRSPGLGDTAMYLCATSRDFGTGDGYTFGSGTRLTVV.

The gene calls are TRBV5-5 and TRBJ2-7, with a weak D call TRBD1 (6 bases). The V gene's germline CDR1 is SGHKS and CDR2 YYEKEE (reference sequence). Trimming took off 3 bases at V and 0 bases at J, with 19 bases between the two ends. The CDR3 length is 17 residues. The CDR3, as DNA: TGTGCCAGCAGCTCGGGCCTCAGGGGCGCTAGCTCCTACGAGCAGTACTTC. Its translation: CASSSGLRGASSYEQYF.

In DNA form, the CDR3 reads TGTGCCAGCAGCTCTGGAACGGCGGCGACCCTCCACTTT. As protein: CASSSGTAATLHF. V is TRBV7-3 and J is TRBJ1-6; D not resolved. The CDR3 is made up of 13 amino acids. In germline, CDR1 is SGHTA, CDR2 FQGTGA. Between the trimmed V and J ends, which lost 4 bases and 14 bases, there was a span of 15 bases.

The rearrangement links TRBV2 to TRBJ2-7; 13 positions match TRBD2. V was clipped by 6 bases and J by 6 bases; unmatched bases: 5. The CDR3 loop spans 14 amino acids. CDR1 is SNHLY and CDR2 is FYNNEI in the germline V gene. DNA of the CDR3: TGTGCCAGCAGGATGACTAGCGGGGGGTTCGAGCAGTACTTC. It yields the protein CASRMTSGGFEQYF.

This clone was seen just once. The rearrangement joins TRBV28 to TRBJ2-3; the D is unclear. In germline, CDR1 is MDHEN, CDR2 SYDVKM. The CDR3 consists of 14 residues. Trimming removed 6 bases from V and 0 bases from J, with 10 bases in between. CDR3 bases: TGTGCCAGCAGGCCCCAACAGAGCACAGATACGCAGTATTTT. This gives the protein CASRPQQSTDTQYF.

This clone was found a few times. This rearrangement joins TRBV19 to TRBJ1-1; D call uncertain. CDR1 and CDR2 from the germline V gene are LNHDA and SQIVND (reference sequence). This CDR3 region has 11 residues. Trimming shortened V by 10 bases and J by 4 bases, and 10 bases separated the two germline ends. The CDR3 DNA reads as TGTGCCACCTACAAGGGCACTGAAGCTTTCTTT. Protein sequence: CATYKGTEAFF.

The chain uses TRBV3-1 (or the pseudogene TRBV3-2) and TRBJ2-5; D remains unclear. V dropped 5 bases and J dropped 2 bases, with 6 bases sitting between them. Per the germline V gene, CDR1 is LGHDT and CDR2 is YNNKEL (reference sequence). This CDR3 has 12 residues. The CDR3: CASSWTQETQYF. The CDR3 DNA reads as TGTGCCAGCAGCTGGACGCAAGAGACCCAGTACTTC.

The V and J genes are TRBV15 and TRBJ2-4; 8 bases line up with TRBD2. CDR1 and CDR2 from the germline V gene are LNHNV and YYDKDF (reference sequence). J was trimmed by 5 bases and V by 0 bases; bases with no gene match: 6. The CDR3 runs to 16 residues. The CDR3 reads CATSRDWRGAQNIQYF. The CDR3 DNA is TGTGCCACCAGCAGAGATTGGCGGGGGGCACAAAACATTCAGTACTTC.

The chain is built from TRBV6-2 or TRBV6-3 and TRBJ1-2; the D gene is possibly TRBD1 (5 bases). The CDR3 loop spans 14 amino acids. V was pared by 6 bases and J by 5 bases, with 16 bases between. CDR1 MNHEY and CDR2 SVGEGT come from the germline V gene. The CDR3 protein is CASSLDGGLYGYTF. The DNA of the CDR3 is TGTGCCAGCAGCCTGGACGGGGGATTGTATGGCTACACCTTC.

V and J are TRBV3-1 (or the pseudogene TRBV3-2) and TRBJ1-5, with D possibly matching TRBD1 (5 bases). Germline V lookup: CDR1 LGHDT, CDR2 YNNKEL (reference sequence). The CDR3 sequence is 14 residues long. The V and J ends lost 4 bases and 0 bases respectively, with 7 bases between them. The CDR3 DNA sequence: TGTGCCAGCAGCCGCGACAGTAGCAATCAGCCCCAGCATTTT. Its translation: CASSRDSSNQPQHF.

The chain uses TRBV3-1 (or the pseudogene TRBV3-2) and TRBJ1-2; D is undetermined. The CDR3 length is 12 residues. Germline assignment: CDR1 LGHDT and CDR2 YNNKEL (reference sequence). Trimming removed 3 bases at V and 6 bases at J, with 8 bases between. In nucleotides, the CDR3 is TGTGCCAGCAGCCAGAGCGGGGATGGCTACACCTTC. This codes for CASSQSGDGYTF.

The count of this clone is one. The chain is built from TRBV5-1 and TRBJ1-1; tentatively, D is TRBD1 (6 bases). V lost 2 bases and J lost 6, with 11 bases in between. The CDR3 has 13 amino acids. In germline, CDR1 is SGHRS, CDR2 YFSETQ. CDR3 sequence: CASSLQGLSEAFF. In nucleotides, the CDR3 is TGCGCCAGCAGCTTACAGGGCCTGTCTGAAGCTTTCTTT.

Notes on this clone: The CDR3 ends on some other residue instead of the conserved phenylalanine or tryptophan, so this is likely a read error. It is unclear where the CDR3 begins or ends on the DNA, so no DNA is shown, and the CDR3 is as TCRdb lists it. The genes are TRBV7-9 and TRBJ2-3; the DNA was not used to check the table's D call, TRBD2. Ends included, the CDR3 has 12 residues. Germline CDR1 reads SEHNR; CDR2 reads FQNEAQ (reference sequence). The CDR3 sequence is CASTRGPWEYFG.

This clone came up once. The chain is built from TRBV9 and TRBJ2-6; 13 bases are shared with TRBD2. CDR1 and CDR2 (germline): SGDLS, YYNGEE. The CDR3 covers 18 residues. J was trimmed by 2 bases and V by 1 base; bases with no gene match: 3. CDR3 sequence (DNA): TGTGCCAGCAGCGTACTGGGACTAGCGGGGACTGGGGCCAACGTCCTGACTTTC. This gives the protein CASSVLGLAGTGANVLTF.

The V and J genes are TRBV7-9 and TRBJ2-3; 9 bases align to TRBD1. V was pared by 6 bases and J by 6 bases, with 7 bases of the junction left unmatched. Germline-derived CDR1 and CDR2 are SEHNR and FQNEAQ (reference sequence). The CDR3 consists of 14 residues. CDR3 protein: CASSPGQGGDTQYF. In DNA form, the CDR3 reads TGTGCCAGCAGTCCGGGACAGGGAGGGGATACGCAGTATTTT.

The chain's CDR3 is CASSQVQGYGYTF. The CDR3 DNA reads as TGTGCCAGCAGCCAAGTACAGGGCTATGGCTACACCTTC. V and J are TRBV3-1 (or the pseudogene TRBV3-2) and TRBJ1-2; tentative D call: TRBD1 (6 bases). There are 13 residues in the CDR3. Germline V gene data show CDR1 as LGHDT and CDR2 as YNNKEL (reference sequence). V was trimmed by 1 base and J by 4 bases, leaving 7 bases between them.

The chain carries TRBV6-1 and TRBJ1-5, with TRBD1 matching over 7 bases. Germline V gene sequence: CDR1 MNHNS, CDR2 SASEGT. Germline trimming cut 3 bases from V and 6 bases from J; bases unmatched to any gene: 8. CDR3 length equals 15 residues. The CDR3 sequence: CASSDDREAGQPQHF. DNA of the CDR3: TGTGCCAGCAGTGATGACAGGGAGGCCGGTCAGCCCCAGCATTTT.

This clone was counted a single time. The same CDR3 also results from other DNA sequences found in this sample. This chain uses TRBV5-5 with TRBJ1-5, with TRBD1 as a possible D gene (5 bases). The V and J ends lost 0 bases and 7 bases respectively, with 11 bases between them. Germline CDR1 and CDR2: SGHKS and YYEKEE (reference sequence). CDR3 size: 14 residues. CDR3 residues: CASSLESGEQPQHF. In DNA, the CDR3 is TGTGCCAGCAGCTTGGAGTCGGGGGAACAGCCCCAGCATTTT.

The CDR3 sequence: CASSQEQFNQPQHF. CDR3 DNA: TGTGCCAGCAGCCAAGAACAGTTCAATCAGCCCCAGCATTTT. The rearrangement uses TRBV4-2 and TRBJ1-5, with no clear D. Germline V CDR1 and CDR2: LGHNA, YNFKEQ. The V end was cut by 0 bases, the J end by 3 bases, with 6 bases between. This CDR3 contains 14 residues.

This rearrangement joins TRBV7-9 to TRBJ1-1; D gene uncertain. CDR3 length: 13 amino acids. Germline V gives CDR1 SEHNR, CDR2 FQNEAQ (reference sequence). V was clipped by 2 bases and J by 1 base, with 5 bases between them. The CDR3 DNA follows: TGTGCCAGCAGCTTAAACGCGAACACTGAAGCTTTCTTT. Translating it yields CASSLNANTEAFF.

The CDR3 reads CASSLGQDGVNTGELFF. Here the CDR3 DNA reads TGTGCCAGCAGCTTAGGACAAGACGGGGTGAACACCGGGGAGCTGTTTTTT. This chain links TRBV7-6 with TRBJ2-2, with D possibly matching TRBD2 (5 bases). Trimming cost V 1 base and J 1 base, with 13 bases left between them. CDR1 and CDR2 from the germline V gene are SGHVS and FNYEAQ. This CDR3 comprises 17 residues. The whole variable domain, remainder taken from reference TRBV7-6 and TRBJ2-2, is GAGVSQSPRYKVTKRGQDVALRCDPISGHVSLYWYRQALGQGPEFLTYFNYEAQQDKSGLPNDRFSAERPEGSISTLTIQRTEQRDSAMYRCASSLGQDGVNTGELFFGEGSRLTVL.

V gene TRBV4-1 combines with J gene TRBJ2-4; 12 nucleotides match TRBD2. CDR1 and CDR2 from the germline V gene are MGHRA and YSYEKL. CDR3 length: 18 residues. V trimming: 0 bases; J trimming: 0 bases; junction bases outside the gene matches: 3. CDR3 in DNA: TGCGCCAGCAGCCAAGATGGACTAGCGGGATTAGCCAAAAACATTCAGTACTTC. This translates into CASSQDGLAGLAKNIQYF.

The chain carries TRBV2 and TRBJ2-1; D remains unclear. Trimming took 5 bases from V and 6 from J, leaving 2 bases between them. The V gene's germline CDR1 is SNHLY and CDR2 FYNNEI. The CDR3 is 10 residues long. The CDR3 DNA is TGTGCCAGCAGTCCCAATGAGCAGTTCTTC. Its translation: CASSPNEQFF.

The J gene is TRBJ1-1, the V gene TRBV2; 7 bases match TRBD1. The V and J ends lost 6 bases and 0 bases, in that order; junction bases with no gene match: 7. This CDR3 is built from 15 residues. Per germline, CDR1 SNHLY and CDR2 FYNNEI. This CDR3 reads CASSRDSLMNTEAFF. As DNA, the CDR3 is TGTGCCAGCAGCCGGGACAGCCTTATGAACACTGAAGCTTTCTTT. The full variable domain, its missing parts supplied by reference TRBV2 and TRBJ1-1, is EPEVTQTPSHQVTQMGQEVILRCVPISNHLYFYWYRQILGQKVEFLVSFYNNEISEKSEIFDDQFSVERPDGSNFTLKIRSTKLEDSAMYFCASSRDSLMNTEAFFGQGTRLTVV.

This clone was recorded a few times. The chain recombines TRBV7-2 with TRBJ1-4, with TRBD1 as a possible D gene (6 bases). Germline V gene sequence: CDR1 SGHTA, CDR2 FQGNSA. The CDR3 spans 15 residues. Trimming pared 5 bases from V and 7 bases from J, leaving 17 bases between. The CDR3 bases are TGTGCCAGCAGCCCGGACAGACTCTGGGGTGAAAAACTGTTTTTT. It specifies CASSPDRLWGEKLFF. Based on the CDR3 plus reference TRBV7-2 and TRBJ1-4, the full variable domain is GAGVSQSPSNKVTEKGKDVELRCDPISGHTALYWYRQSLGQGLEFLIYFQGNSAPDKSGLPSDRFSAERTGGSVSTLTIQRTQQEDSAVYLCASSPDRLWGEKLFFGSGTQLSVL.

The chain combines TRBV5-4 with TRBJ2-7; 12 positions agree with TRBD2. This CDR3 is built from 15 residues. J lost 0 bases, V lost 4 bases, and 2 bases had no gene match. Per the germline V gene, CDR1 is SGHNT and CDR2 is YYREEE (reference sequence). The CDR3 reads CASSEGLAGSYEQYF. In DNA, the CDR3 is TGTGCCAGCAGCGAGGGACTAGCGGGCTCCTACGAGCAGTACTTC. The whole variable domain, remainder taken from reference TRBV5-4 and TRBJ2-7, is ETGVTQSPTHLIKTRGQQVTLRCSSQSGHNTVSWYQQALGQGPQFIFQYYREEENGRGNFPPRFSGLQFPNYSSELNVNALELDDSALYLCASSEGLAGSYEQYFGPGTRLTVT.